The 3 T cell receptor beta chains in this list originate from one sample, sequenced in a study of tumor-infiltrating lymphocytes in localized non-small cell lung cancer. The repertoire was sequenced with immunoSEQ multiplex PCR; TCRdb's copy has only in-frame clones and lacks some. The profile shows tens of thousands of clones, around two thirds of them singletons. Sequenced sample: lung tumor tissue. These receptors all come from a human donor with non-small cell lung cancer.

V and J are TRBV9 and TRBJ1-4; 8 positions match TRBD1. V trimming: 0 bases; J trimming: 7 bases; junction bases outside the gene matches: 14. The CDR3 consists of 18 residues. Per germline, CDR1 SGDLS and CDR2 YYNGEE. CDR3: CASSVELMTGAQVEKLFF. The CDR3 DNA is TGTGCCAGCAGCGTAGAGTTGATGACAGGGGCGCAGGTTGAAAAACTGTTTTTT.

The chain has TRBV15 and TRBJ2-4; D is possibly TRBD2 (6 bases). Deletions cut 5 bases from V and 13 bases from J, with 24 bases between. CDR1 is LNHNV and CDR2 is YYDKDF in the germline V gene (reference sequence). The CDR3 covers 15 residues. This CDR3 reads CATSLRSPGTVTQYF. The CDR3 DNA is TGTGCCACCAGCCTCCGTAGCCCAGGGACTGTAACACAGTACTTC.

In its sample, this clone was seen a few times. The V gene is TRBV30, the J gene TRBJ1-1, with D maybe TRBD1 (6 bases). Trimming left V 3 bases short and J 2 bases short, with 13 bases between. The CDR3 is 14 residues long. Germline CDR1 is GTSNPN and CDR2 is SVGIG (reference sequence). The CDR3 loop reads CAWSLGQLNTEAFF. For the CDR3, the DNA is TGTGCCTGGAGCCTAGGACAGCTAAACACTGAAGCTTTCTTT.